There are a few counts of the clone carrying this T cell receptor beta chain. Its antigen is not known. Since all of the isolated RNA was reverse transcribed, expressed TCRB transcripts were what got sequenced. Sequencing was performed with immunoSEQ multiplex PCR; in TCRdb, only in-frame clones are kept and a portion is missing. The sample includes some 700,000 clones, under 15% seen only once; the top ten take 0.02% to 0.025%. This specimen comes from a study of beta chain features in type 1 diabetes. Study at large: In all, approximately 100,000,000 sorted cells from all samples were analyzed.

V dropped 5 bases and J dropped 7; count of bases not matched to a gene: 10. The CDR3 runs 14 residues. Germline V lookup: CDR1 SGDLS, CDR2 YYNGEE. The study's findings and limits: Moderate yet significant TCRB CDR3 shortening was seen in Type 1 diabetes patients in all four CD4+ subsets.

The origin of this receptor is a man younger than 30 with type 1 diabetes. The sequencing input was naive CD4+ T cells from blood. V and J are TRBV9 and TRBJ1-2; 8 bases are a match to TRBD1. CDR3 nucleotides: TGTGCCAGCAGAGGGGGACAGGCGTTGAGTGGCTACACCTTC. Residues: CASRGGQALSGYTF. Full variable domain (missing parts from reference TRBV9 and TRBJ1-2): DSGVTQTPKHLITATGQRVTLRCSPRSGDLSVYWYQQSLDQGLQFLIQYYNGEERAKGNILERFSAQQFPDLHSELNLSSLELGDSALYFCASRGGQALSGYTFGSGTRLTVV.